Listed below are T cell receptor beta chains from one sample, sequenced in a study of blood T cell repertoires in COVID-19. The table came from immunoSEQ multiplex PCR; TCRdb's copy has only in-frame clones and leaves some out. The sample includes around 260,000 clones, 80% to 90% of them seen just once. Sample: PBMCs or T cells enriched from blood (not recorded which). These receptors came from a man aged 25 to 40 with acute COVID-19. CDR3s include the opening cysteine and the closing phenylalanine or tryptophan. D genes are given only for firm matches. Only some rows state a clone size, as once, few, many or a class for expanded clones.

CASSIRLAGQVDTQYF TGTGCCAGTAGTATTCGACTAGCGGGCCAAGTAGATACGCAGTATTTT TRBJ2-3 16 . TRBV19 TRBD2
CASSQTGELFF TGTGCCAGCAGTCAGACCGGGGAGCTGTTTTTT TRBJ2-2 11 . TRBV6-5 .
CACIPNTEAFF TGTGCCTGTATCCCTAACACTGAAGCTTTCTTT TRBJ1-1 11 . TRBV30 .
CASSRDREATGELFF TGTGCCAGCTCACGGGACAGGGAGGCAACCGGGGAGCTGTTTTTT TRBJ2-2 15 . TRBV18 TRBD1
CASSEEQGDGDGKLFF TGTGCCAGCAGTGAAGAACAGGGGGACGGGGATGGAAAACTGTTTTTT TRBJ1-4 16 few TRBV6-1 TRBD1
CASSPKAGGGGNEQFF TGCGCCAGCAGCCCAAAGGCGGGGGGCGGGGGGAATGAGCAGTTCTTC TRBJ2-1 16 . TRBV4-3 TRBD2
CASSTGTGGTGELFF TGTGCCAGCAGCACCGGGACAGGGGGAACCGGGGAGCTGTTTTTT TRBJ2-2 15 . TRBV11-1 TRBD1
CASSWRTGQGSTEAFF TGTGCCAGCAGCTGGCGGACAGGTCAAGGTTCCACTGAAGCTTTCTTT TRBJ1-1 16 . TRBV11-3 TRBD1
CATSDHKPGREKLFF TGTGCCACCAGTGACCACAAACCAGGGCGAGAAAAACTGTTTTTT TRBJ1-4 15 . TRBV24-1 .
CASSVTLGGATNEKLFF TGTGCCAGCAGTGTGACTCTGGGGGGTGCAACTAATGAAAAACTGTTTTTT TRBJ1-4 17 . TRBV28 .
CASSYGRGLLNTEAFF TGTGCCAGCAGTTACGGTAGGGGGCTCTTGAACACTGAAGCTTTCTTT TRBJ1-1 16 . TRBV6-5 TRBD1
CASEGRDYNEQFF TGTGCCAGCGAGGGGCGGGATTACAATGAGCAGTTCTTC TRBJ2-1 13 once TRBV2 .
CASSRDLNNEQFF TGTGCCAGCAGCCGAGACTTGAACAATGAGCAGTTCTTC TRBJ2-1 13 . TRBV5-4 .
CASSDLGRVTGELFF TGTGCCAGCAGTGACCTCGGCAGGGTCACCGGGGAGCTGTTTTTT TRBJ2-2 15 . TRBV6-1 .
CASSLGTGSNGELFF TGTGCCAGCAGCTTAGGAACGGGGTCTAACGGGGAGCTGTTTTTT TRBJ2-2 15 . TRBV11-3 .
CASKDSYNSPLHF TGTGCCTCCAAGGACAGCTATAATTCACCCCTCCACTTT TRBJ1-6 13 once TRBV19 .
CASSKRRGETDTQYF TGTGCCAGCAGCAAAAGGCGGGGGGAGACAGATACGCAGTATTTT TRBJ2-3 15 . TRBV21-1 .
CASSRARFWEPQHF TGTGCCAGCAGCAGGGCCCGGTTTTGGGAGCCCCAGCATTTT TRBJ1-5 14 . TRBV21-1 .
CASSLGGTGDRNHGYTF TGTGCCAGCAGTTTAGGGGGGACGGGGGACCGTAACCATGGCTACACCTTC TRBJ1-2 17 . TRBV28 .
CASSILLPNGNTIYF TGTGCCAGTAGTATTCTACTCCCGAATGGAAACACCATATATTTT TRBJ1-3 15 . TRBV19 .
CASSQETGGYTDTQYF TGTGCCAGCAGCCAAGAAACGGGGGGGTACACAGATACGCAGTATTTT TRBJ2-3 16 once TRBV3-1/TRBV3-2 TRBD2
CASSLRPHNEQFF TGTGCCAGCAGCTTAAGGCCACACAATGAGCAGTTCTTC TRBJ2-1 13 . TRBV7-3 .
CASIIGLAATDTQYF TGTGCCAGCATAATCGGGCTAGCGGCCACAGATACGCAGTATTTT TRBJ2-3 15 . TRBV2 TRBD2
CASSLIAGEMSGGTDTQYF TGTGCCAGCAGCCTCATAGCGGGAGAAATGTCCGGTGGCACAGATACGCAGTATTTT TRBJ2-3 19 . TRBV13 TRBD2
CSVDVTGAFGYTF TGCAGCGTTGATGTGACAGGGGCATTCGGCTACACCTTC TRBJ1-2 13 . TRBV29-1 TRBD1
CASSLTGRQEAFF TGTGCCAGCAGTTTAACCGGAAGACAGGAAGCTTTCTTT TRBJ1-1 13 . TRBV12-3/TRBV12-4 .
CASSLNGDGETQYF TGTGCCAGCAGCTTAAACGGGGATGGAGAGACCCAGTACTTC TRBJ2-5 14 . TRBV7-3 .
CASSTGLAGEQFF TGTGCCAGCAGCACGGGACTAGCGGGGGAGCAGTTCTTC TRBJ2-1 13 . TRBV7-8 TRBD2
CASSLLVQETQYF TGCGCCAGCAGCTTGCTAGTGCAAGAGACCCAGTACTTC TRBJ2-5 13 . TRBV5-1 .
CASSLLAAEAFF TGTGCCAGCAGTTTATTGGCAGCTGAAGCTTTCTTT TRBJ1-1 12 . TRBV28 .
CSVDQSDTQYF TGCAGCGTTGACCAGTCGGATACGCAGTATTTT TRBJ2-3 11 . TRBV29-1 .
CASSPGTTGWGETQYF TGTGCCAGCAGTCCCGGGACTACCGGCTGGGGAGAGACCCAGTACTTC TRBJ2-5 16 . TRBV7-2 TRBD2
CASSLPAGVAFF TGTGCCAGCAGTTTGCCGGCGGGCGTAGCTTTCTTT TRBJ1-1 12 . TRBV28 .
CASSRGTGGSYGYTF TGCGCCAGCAGCCGGGGGACAGGCGGTTCCTATGGCTACACCTTC TRBJ1-2 15 . TRBV5-1 TRBD1
CASSSFRSGNTIYF TGTGCCAGCAGTTCTTTCCGCTCTGGAAACACCATATATTTT TRBJ1-3 14 . TRBV9 .
CASSEEAGTYNEQFF TGTGCCAGCAGTGAAGAAGCGGGCACCTACAATGAGCAGTTCTTC TRBJ2-1 15 . TRBV6-1 .